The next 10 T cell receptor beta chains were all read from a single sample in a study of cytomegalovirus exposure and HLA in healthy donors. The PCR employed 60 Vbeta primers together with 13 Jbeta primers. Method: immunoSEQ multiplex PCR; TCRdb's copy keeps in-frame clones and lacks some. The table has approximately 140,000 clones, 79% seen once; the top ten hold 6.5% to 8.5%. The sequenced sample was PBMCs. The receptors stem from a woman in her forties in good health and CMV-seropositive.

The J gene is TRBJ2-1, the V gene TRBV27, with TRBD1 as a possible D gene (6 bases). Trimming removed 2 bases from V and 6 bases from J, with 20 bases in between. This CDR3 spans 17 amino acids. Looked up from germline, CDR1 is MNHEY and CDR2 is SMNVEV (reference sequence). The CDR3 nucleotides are TGTGCCAGCAGTTTACCACAGGGAAGTCAATGGGTCAATGAGCAGTTCTTC. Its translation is CASSLPQGSQWVNEQFF.

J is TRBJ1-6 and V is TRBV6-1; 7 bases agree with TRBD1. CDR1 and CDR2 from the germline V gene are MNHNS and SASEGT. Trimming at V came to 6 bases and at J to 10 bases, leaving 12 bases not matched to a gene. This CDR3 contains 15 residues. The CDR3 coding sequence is TGTGCCAGCAGCGTCTCAGACAGGGTTGGGTCACCCCTCCACTTT. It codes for CASSVSDRVGSPLHF.

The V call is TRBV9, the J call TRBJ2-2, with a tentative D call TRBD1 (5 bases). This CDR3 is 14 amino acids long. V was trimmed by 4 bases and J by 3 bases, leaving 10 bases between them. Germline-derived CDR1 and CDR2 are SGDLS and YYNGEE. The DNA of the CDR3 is TGTGCCAGCAGCAAGGACACCTACACCGGGGAGCTGTTTTTT. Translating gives CASSKDTYTGELFF. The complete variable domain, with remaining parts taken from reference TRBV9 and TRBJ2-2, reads DSGVTQTPKHLITATGQRVTLRCSPRSGDLSVYWYQQSLDQGLQFLIQYYNGEERAKGNILERFSAQQFPDLHSELNLSSLELGDSALYFCASSKDTYTGELFFGEGSRLTVL.

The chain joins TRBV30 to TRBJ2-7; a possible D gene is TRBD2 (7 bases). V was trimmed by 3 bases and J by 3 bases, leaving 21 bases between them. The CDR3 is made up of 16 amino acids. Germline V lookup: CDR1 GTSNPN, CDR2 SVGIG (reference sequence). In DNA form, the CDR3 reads TGTGCCTGGAGGGGGGCTGGGGGCGGGGGAAACTACGAGCAGTACTTC. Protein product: CAWRGAGGGGNYEQYF. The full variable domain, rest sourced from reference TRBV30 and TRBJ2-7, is SQTIHQWPATLVQPVGSPLSLECTVEGTSNPNLYWYRQAAGRGLQLLFYSVGIGQISSEVPQNLSASRPQDRQFILSSKKLLLSDSGFYLCAWRGAGGGGNYEQYFGPGTRLTVT.

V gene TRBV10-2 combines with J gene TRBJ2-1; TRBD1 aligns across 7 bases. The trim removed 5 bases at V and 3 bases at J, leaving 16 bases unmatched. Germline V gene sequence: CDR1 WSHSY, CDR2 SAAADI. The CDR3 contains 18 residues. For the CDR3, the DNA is TGCGCCAGCAGTACACCCTCGACAGGGCCCCCGATCTACAATGAGCAGTTCTTC. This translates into CASSTPSTGPPIYNEQFF.

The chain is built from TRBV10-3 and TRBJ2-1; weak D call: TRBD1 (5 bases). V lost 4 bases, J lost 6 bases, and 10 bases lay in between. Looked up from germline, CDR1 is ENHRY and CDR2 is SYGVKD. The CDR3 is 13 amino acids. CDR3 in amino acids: CAISGPTVNEQFF. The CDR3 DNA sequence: TGTGCCATCAGTGGGCCGACAGTCAATGAGCAGTTCTTC.

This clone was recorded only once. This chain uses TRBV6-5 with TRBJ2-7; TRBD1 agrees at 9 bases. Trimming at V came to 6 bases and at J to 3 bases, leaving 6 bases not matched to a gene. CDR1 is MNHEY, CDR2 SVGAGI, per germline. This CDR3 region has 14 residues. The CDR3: CASSYRDRVYEQYF. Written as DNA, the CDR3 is TGTGCCAGCAGCTATCGGGACAGGGTCTACGAGCAGTACTTC.

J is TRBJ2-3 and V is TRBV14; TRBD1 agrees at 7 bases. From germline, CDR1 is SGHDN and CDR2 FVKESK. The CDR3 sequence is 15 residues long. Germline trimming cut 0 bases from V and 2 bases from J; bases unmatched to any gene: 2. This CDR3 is CASSQEQGTTDTQYF. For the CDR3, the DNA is TGTGCCAGCAGCCAAGAACAGGGGACCACAGATACGCAGTATTTT. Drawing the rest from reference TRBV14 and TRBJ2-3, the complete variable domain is EAGVTQFPSHSVIEKGQTVTLRCDPISGHDNLYWYRRVMGKEIKFLLHFVKESKQDESGMPNNRFLAERTGGTYSTLKVQPAELEDSGVYFCASSQEQGTTDTQYFGPGTRLTVL.

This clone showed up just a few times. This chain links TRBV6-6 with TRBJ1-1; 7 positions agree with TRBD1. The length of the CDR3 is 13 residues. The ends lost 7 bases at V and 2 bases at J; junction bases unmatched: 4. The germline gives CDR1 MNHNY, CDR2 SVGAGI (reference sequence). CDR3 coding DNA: TGTGCCAGCATCCGGGACAGTAACACTGAAGCTTTCTTT. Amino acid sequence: CASIRDSNTEAFF.

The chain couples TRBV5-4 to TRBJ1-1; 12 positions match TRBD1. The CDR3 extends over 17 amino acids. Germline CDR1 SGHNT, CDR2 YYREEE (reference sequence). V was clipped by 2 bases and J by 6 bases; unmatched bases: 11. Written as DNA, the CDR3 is TGTGCCAGCAGCTTCACCGGGACAGGGGGCGTGTTGGCTGAAGCTTTCTTT. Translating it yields CASSFTGTGGVLAEAFF.